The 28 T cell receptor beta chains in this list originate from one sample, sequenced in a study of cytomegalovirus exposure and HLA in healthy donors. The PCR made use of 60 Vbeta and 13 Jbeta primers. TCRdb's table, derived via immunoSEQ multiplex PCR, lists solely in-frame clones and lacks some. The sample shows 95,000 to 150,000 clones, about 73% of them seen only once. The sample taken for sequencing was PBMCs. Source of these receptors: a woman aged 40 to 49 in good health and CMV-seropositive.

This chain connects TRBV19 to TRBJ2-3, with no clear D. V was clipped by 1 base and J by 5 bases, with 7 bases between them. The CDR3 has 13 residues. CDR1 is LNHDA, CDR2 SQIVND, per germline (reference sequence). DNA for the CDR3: TGTGCCAGTAGTATAGTTACGGGAGATACGCAGTATTTT. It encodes CASSIVTGDTQYF.

The CDR3 sequence: CSVTTGGYEQFF. CDR3 bases: TGCAGCGTTACGACAGGGGGGTATGAGCAGTTCTTC. The chain couples TRBV29-1 to TRBJ2-1, with 9 bases that match TRBD1. After removal of 5 bases from V and 8 bases from J, the junction contained 4 bases not matched to a gene. The CDR3 runs 12 residues. Germline assignment: CDR1 SQVTM and CDR2 ANQGSEA.

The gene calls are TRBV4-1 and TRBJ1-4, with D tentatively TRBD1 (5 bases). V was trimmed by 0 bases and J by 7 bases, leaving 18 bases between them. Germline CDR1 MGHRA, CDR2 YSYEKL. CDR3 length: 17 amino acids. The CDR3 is CASSQDYRLGFGEKLFF. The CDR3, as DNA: TGCGCCAGCAGCCAAGATTACAGGTTGGGATTTGGTGAAAAACTGTTTTTT.

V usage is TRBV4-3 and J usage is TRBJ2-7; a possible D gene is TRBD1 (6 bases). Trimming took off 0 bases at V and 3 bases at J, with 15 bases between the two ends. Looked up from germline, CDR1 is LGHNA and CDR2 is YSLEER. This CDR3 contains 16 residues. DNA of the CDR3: TGCGCCAGCAGCCAAGACTGGGTCGAAGGGGGCTACGAGCAGTACTTC. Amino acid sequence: CASSQDWVEGGYEQYF.

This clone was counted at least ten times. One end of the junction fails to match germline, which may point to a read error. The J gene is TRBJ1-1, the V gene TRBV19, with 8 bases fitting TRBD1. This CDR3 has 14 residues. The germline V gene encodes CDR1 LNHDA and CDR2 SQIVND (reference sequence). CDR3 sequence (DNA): TGTGCCAGTAGTATGCAGGGGGCGAACGCTGAAGCTTTCTTT. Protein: CASSMQGANAEAFF.

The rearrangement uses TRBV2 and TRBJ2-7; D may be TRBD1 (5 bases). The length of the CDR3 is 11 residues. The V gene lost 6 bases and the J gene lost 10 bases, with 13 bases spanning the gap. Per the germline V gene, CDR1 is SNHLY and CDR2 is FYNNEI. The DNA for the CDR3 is TGTGCCAGCAGAAACAGGACAATACAGTACTTC. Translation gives CASRNRTIQYF.

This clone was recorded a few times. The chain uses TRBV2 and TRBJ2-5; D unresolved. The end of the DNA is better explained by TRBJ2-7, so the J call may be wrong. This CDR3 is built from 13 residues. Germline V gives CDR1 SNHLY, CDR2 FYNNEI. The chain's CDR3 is CASRTDSSYEQYF. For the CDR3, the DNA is TGTGCCAGCAGGACTGATAGCTCCTACGAGCAGTACTTC.

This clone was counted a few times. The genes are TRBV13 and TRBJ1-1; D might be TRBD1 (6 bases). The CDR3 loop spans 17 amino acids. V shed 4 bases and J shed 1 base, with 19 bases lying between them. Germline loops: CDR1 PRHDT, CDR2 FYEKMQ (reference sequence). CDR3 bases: TGTGCCAGCAGCTCCGCAACCAGCTTCAGGGGGAACACTGAAGCTTTCTTT. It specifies CASSSATSFRGNTEAFF.

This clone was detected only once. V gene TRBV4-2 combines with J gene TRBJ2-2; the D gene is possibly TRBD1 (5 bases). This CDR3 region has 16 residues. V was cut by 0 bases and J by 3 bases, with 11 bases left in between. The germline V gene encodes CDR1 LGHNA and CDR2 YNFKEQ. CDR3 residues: CASSQDRTQDTGELFF. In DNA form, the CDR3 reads TGTGCCAGCAGCCAAGATCGGACACAGGACACCGGGGAGCTGTTTTTT.

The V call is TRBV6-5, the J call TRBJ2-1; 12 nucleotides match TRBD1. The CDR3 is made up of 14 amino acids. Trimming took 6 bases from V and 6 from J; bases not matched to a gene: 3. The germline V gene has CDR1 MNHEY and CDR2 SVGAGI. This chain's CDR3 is CASRRDRGLNEQFF. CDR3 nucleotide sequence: TGTGCCAGCAGAAGGGACAGGGGGCTCAATGAGCAGTTCTTC.

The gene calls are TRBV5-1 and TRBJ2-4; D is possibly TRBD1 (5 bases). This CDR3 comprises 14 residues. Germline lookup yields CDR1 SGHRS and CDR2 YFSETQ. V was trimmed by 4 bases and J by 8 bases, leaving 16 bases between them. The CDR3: CASSVQANIDIQYF. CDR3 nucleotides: TGCGCCAGCAGCGTACAGGCCAACATAGACATTCAGTACTTC.

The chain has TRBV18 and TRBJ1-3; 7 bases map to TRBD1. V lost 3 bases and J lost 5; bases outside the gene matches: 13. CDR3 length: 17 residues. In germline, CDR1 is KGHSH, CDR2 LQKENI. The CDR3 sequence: CASSPSAGGGARNTIYF. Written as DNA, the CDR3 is TGTGCCAGCTCACCCTCCGCAGGAGGGGGCGCGAGAAACACCATATATTTT.

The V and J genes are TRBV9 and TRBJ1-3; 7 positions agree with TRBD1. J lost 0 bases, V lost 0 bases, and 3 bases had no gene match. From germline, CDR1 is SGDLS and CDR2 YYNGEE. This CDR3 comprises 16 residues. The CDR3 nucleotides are TGTGCCAGCAGCGTAGAAGGGACAGCCTCTGGAAACACCATATATTTT. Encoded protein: CASSVEGTASGNTIYF.

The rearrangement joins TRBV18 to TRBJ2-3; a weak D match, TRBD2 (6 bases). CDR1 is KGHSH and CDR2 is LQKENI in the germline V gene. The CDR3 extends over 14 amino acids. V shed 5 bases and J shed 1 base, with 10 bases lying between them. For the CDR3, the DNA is TGTGCCAGCTCAGCAAGCGGGCGCACAGATACGCAGTATTTT. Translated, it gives CASSASGRTDTQYF.

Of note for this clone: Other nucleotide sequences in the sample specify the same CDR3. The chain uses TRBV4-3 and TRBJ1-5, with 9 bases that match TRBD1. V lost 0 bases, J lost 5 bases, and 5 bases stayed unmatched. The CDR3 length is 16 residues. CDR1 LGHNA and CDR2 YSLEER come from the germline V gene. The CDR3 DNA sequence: TGCGCCAGCAGCCAAGATCTGGGACAGGGCGATCAGCCCCAGCATTTT. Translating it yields CASSQDLGQGDQPQHF.

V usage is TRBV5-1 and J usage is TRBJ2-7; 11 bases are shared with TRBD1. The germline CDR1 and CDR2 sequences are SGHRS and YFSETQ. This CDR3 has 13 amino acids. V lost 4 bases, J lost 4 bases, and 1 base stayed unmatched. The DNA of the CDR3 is TGCGCCAGCAGCCGGGACAGGGGGTACGAGCAGTACTTC. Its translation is CASSRDRGYEQYF.

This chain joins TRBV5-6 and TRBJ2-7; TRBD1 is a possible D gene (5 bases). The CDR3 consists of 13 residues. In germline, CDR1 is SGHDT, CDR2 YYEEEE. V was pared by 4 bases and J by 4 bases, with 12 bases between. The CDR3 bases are TGTGCCAGCAGCCCTGACAGATCTTACGAGCAGTACTTC. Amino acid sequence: CASSPDRSYEQYF. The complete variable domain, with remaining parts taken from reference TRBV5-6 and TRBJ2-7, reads DAGVTQSPTHLIKTRGQQVTLRCSPKSGHDTVSWYQQALGQGPQFIFQYYEEEERQRGNFPDRFSGHQFPNYSSELNVNALLLGDSALYLCASSPDRSYEQYFGPGTRLTVT.

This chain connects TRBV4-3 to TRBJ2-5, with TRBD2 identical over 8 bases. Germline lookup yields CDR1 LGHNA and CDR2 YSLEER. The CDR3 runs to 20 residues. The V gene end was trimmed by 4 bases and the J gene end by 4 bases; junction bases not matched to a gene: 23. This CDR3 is CASSPLVGGAVSILGETQYF. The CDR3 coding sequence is TGCGCCAGCAGCCCACTTGTCGGGGGGGCGGTTTCAATCTTAGGAGAGACCCAGTACTTC.

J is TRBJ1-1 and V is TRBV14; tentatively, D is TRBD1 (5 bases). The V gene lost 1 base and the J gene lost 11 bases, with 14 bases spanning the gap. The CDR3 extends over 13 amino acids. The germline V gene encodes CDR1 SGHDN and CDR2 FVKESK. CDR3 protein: CASSQVGPARAFF. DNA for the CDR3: TGTGCCAGCAGCCAAGTGGGGCCTGCGAGGGCTTTCTTT.

This chain's CDR3 is CASSNSGTGLYEQYF. As DNA, the CDR3 is TGTGCCAGCAGCAATTCCGGGACAGGCCTCTACGAGCAGTACTTC. The chain employs TRBV21-1 and TRBJ2-7; whether TRBD1, the table's D call, matches the DNA was not checked. TRBV21-1 is designated a pseudogene. The CDR3 contains 15 residues.

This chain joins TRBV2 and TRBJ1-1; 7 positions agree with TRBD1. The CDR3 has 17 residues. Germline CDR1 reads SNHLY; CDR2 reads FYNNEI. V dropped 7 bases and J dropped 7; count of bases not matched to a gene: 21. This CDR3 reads CASKPRQGQILGGEAFF. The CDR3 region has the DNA TGTGCCAGCAAACCAAGACAGGGTCAAATTTTAGGGGGTGAAGCTTTCTTT.

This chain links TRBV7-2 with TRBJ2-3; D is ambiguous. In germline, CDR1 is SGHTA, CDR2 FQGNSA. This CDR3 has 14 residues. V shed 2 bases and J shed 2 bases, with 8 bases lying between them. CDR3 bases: TGTGCCAGCAGCTTAACAGATTTCACAGATACGCAGTATTTT. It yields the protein CASSLTDFTDTQYF.

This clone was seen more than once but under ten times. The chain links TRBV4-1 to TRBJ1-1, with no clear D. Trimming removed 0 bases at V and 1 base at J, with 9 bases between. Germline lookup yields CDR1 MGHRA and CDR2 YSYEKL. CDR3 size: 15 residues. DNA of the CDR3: TGCGCCAGCAGCCAAGATCGGGGTACGAACACTGAAGCTTTCTTT. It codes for CASSQDRGTNTEAFF.

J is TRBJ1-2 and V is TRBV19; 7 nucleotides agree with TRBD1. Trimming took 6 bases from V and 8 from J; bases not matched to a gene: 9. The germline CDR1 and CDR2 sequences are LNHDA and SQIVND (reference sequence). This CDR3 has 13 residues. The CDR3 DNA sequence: TGTGCCAGTAGCTTCGACAGGGATGGGGGCTACACCTTC. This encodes CASSFDRDGGYTF.

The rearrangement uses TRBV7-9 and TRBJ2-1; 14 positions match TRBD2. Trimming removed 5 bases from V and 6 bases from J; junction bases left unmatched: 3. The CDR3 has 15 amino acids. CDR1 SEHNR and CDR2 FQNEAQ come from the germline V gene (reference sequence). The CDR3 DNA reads TGTGCCAGCAGCCCGACTAGCGGGGGGGCCAATGAGCAGTTCTTC. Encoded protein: CASSPTSGGANEQFF.

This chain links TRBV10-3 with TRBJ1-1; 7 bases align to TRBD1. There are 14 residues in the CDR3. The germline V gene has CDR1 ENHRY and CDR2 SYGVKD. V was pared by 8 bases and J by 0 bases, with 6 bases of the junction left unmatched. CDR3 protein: CAIRDSFMNTEAFF. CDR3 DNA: TGTGCCATCCGGGACAGCTTTATGAACACTGAAGCTTTCTTT.

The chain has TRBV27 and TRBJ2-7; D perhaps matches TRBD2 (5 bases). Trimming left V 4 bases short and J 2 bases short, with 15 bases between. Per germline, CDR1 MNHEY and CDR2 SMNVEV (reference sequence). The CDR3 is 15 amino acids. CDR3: CASSSQPGNTYEQYF. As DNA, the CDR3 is TGTGCCAGCAGTTCCCAACCGGGGAATACCTACGAGCAGTACTTC.

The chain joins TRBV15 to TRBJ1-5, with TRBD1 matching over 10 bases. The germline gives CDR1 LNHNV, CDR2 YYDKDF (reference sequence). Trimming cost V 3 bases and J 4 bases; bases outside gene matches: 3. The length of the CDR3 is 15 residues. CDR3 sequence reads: CATSRDRGFNQPQHF. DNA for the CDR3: TGTGCCACCAGCAGGGACAGGGGGTTTAATCAGCCCCAGCATTTT. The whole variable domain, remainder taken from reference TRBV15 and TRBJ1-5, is DAMVIQNPRYQVTQFGKPVTLSCSQTLNHNVMYWYQQKSSQAPKLLFHYYDKDFNNEADTPDNFQSRRPNTSFCFLDIRSPGLGDTAMYLCATSRDRGFNQPQHFGDGTRLSIL.